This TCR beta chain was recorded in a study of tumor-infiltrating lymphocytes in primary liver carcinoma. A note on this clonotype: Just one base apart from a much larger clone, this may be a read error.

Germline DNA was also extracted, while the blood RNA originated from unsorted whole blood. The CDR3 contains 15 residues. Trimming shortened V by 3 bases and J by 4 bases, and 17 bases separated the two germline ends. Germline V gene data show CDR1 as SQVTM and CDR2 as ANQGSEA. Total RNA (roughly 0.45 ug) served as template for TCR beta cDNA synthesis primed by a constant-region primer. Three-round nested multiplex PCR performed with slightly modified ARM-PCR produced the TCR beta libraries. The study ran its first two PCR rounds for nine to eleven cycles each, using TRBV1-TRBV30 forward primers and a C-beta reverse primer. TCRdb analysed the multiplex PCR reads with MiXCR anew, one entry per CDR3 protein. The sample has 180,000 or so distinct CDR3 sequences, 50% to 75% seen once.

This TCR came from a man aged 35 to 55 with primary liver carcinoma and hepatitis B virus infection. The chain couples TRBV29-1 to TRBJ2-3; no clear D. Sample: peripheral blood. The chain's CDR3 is CSVDPTDTLADTQYF. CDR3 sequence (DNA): TGCAGCGTTGACCCCACAGACACGTTGGCAGATACGCAGTATTTT.